This T cell receptor (beta chain) comes out of a study of shared clonotypes between healthy human individuals. Findings of the study overall: Rarefaction curves obtained for sorted subsets showed sequencing incomplete despite large depth.

Every subset had its genomic DNA shared out evenly among several immunoSEQ plates. Authors' methods: ImmunoSEQ sequences covered only the junction and lacked quality scores; filtering therefore differed. Profiled with immunoSEQ multiplex PCR; TCRdb holds only in-frame clones, not every one. That table supplies the V and J calls and clone size; D and trimming were determined from the DNA. The repertoire consists of roughly 2.5 million clones, with 85% to 95% occurring once and the leading ten covering roughly 0.15%. As regards this clone: The antigen is undetermined.

Trimming pared 5 bases from V and 1 base from J, leaving 15 bases between. Germline assignment: CDR1 SGHRS and CDR2 YFSETQ. The CDR3 loop spans 16 amino acids. This rearrangement joins TRBV5-1 to TRBJ2-2; D gene uncertain. The clonotype was recovered from a man younger than 30 in good health. Sequencing was done on a sample of naive CD4+ T cells sorted from blood. Noted subset: CD45RA+ positively selected. CDR3 in amino acids: CASSHITEMNTGELFF. The CDR3 DNA is TGCGCCAGCAGTCATATAACAGAGATGAACACCGGGGAGCTGTTTTTT. Full variable domain (outside the CDR3, taken from reference TRBV5-1 and TRBJ2-2): KAGVTQTPRYLIKTRGQQVTLSCSPISGHRSVSWYQQTPGQGLQFLFEYFSETQRNKGNFPGRFSGRQFSNSRSEMNVSTLELGDSALYLCASSHITEMNTGELFFGEGSRLTVL.